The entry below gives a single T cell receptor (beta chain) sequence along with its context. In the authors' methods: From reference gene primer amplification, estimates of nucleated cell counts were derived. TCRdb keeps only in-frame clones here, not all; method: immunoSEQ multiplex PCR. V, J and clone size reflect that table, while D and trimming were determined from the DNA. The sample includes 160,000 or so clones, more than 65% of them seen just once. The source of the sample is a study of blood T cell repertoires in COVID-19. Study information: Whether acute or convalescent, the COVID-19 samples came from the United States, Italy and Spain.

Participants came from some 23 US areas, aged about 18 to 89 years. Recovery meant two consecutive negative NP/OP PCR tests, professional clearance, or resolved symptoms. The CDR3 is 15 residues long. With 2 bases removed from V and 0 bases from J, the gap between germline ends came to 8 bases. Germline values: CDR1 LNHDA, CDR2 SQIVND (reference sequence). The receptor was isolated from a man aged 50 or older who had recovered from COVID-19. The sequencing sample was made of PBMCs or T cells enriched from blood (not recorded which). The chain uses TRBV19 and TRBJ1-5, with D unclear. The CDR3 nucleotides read TGTGCCAGTAGTATACTCCCAGATAGCAATCAGCCCCAGCATTTT. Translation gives CASSILPDSNQPQHF.